This entry lists 29 T cell receptor beta chains sequenced from one sample in a study of cytomegalovirus exposure and HLA in healthy donors. Researchers ran the PCR with 60 Vbeta and 13 Jbeta primers. Profiled with immunoSEQ multiplex PCR; TCRdb holds only in-frame clones, not every one. The sample records about 79,000 clones, around three quarters being singletons. Sequencing was performed on PBMCs. These receptors were obtained from a man in his sixties in good health and CMV-seronegative.

This clone has just a few counts. The chain joins TRBV23-1 to TRBJ2-7; 9 bases agree with TRBD1. Being an ORF, TRBV23-1 has a function that is uncertain. This CDR3 has 14 amino acids. V was pared by 7 bases and J by 4 bases, with 8 bases of the junction left unmatched. In DNA, the CDR3 is TGCGCCAGCACCCGGACAGGGGCAGAGTACGAGCAGTACTTC. Translation gives CASTRTGAEYEQYF.

There are a few counts of this clone. A read error may produce the germline difference seen at one junction end. The chain links TRBV28 to TRBJ2-1; possible D gene TRBD1, 5 bases. Looked up from germline, CDR1 is MDHEN and CDR2 is SYDVKM. This CDR3 is 12 amino acids long. This CDR3 is CASSLQGQNTIF. CDR3 bases: TGTGCCAGCAGTTTACAGGGCCAAAACACGATCTTC.

The rearrangement joins TRBV6-1 to TRBJ2-1, with D perhaps matching TRBD2 (5 bases). From germline, CDR1 is MNHNS and CDR2 SASEGT. The CDR3 contains 17 residues. Trimming cost V 2 bases and J 3 bases, with 17 bases left between them. DNA for the CDR3: TGTGCCAGCAGTGAATTTGAGCCTAGCAGTTTCTACAATGAGCAGTTCTTC. Its translation: CASSEFEPSSFYNEQFF.

The rearrangement uses TRBV19 and TRBJ1-1, with unresolved D. V dropped 1 base and J dropped 0 bases, with 9 bases sitting between them. Germline-derived CDR1 and CDR2 are LNHDA and SQIVND (reference sequence). CDR3 length: 15 residues. In DNA form, the CDR3 reads TGTGCCAGTAGTATAGCTCACAGATTGAACACTGAAGCTTTCTTT. It translates to CASSIAHRLNTEAFF.

The chain couples TRBV29-1 to TRBJ1-1; 9 bases line up with TRBD1. The CDR3 length is 12 residues. CDR1 is SQVTM and CDR2 is ANQGSEA in the germline V gene. V shed 5 bases and J 4 bases; nucleotides not matched to a gene: 2. The CDR3 is CSVLQGATEAFF. The CDR3 coding sequence is TGCAGCGTTTTACAGGGGGCCACTGAAGCTTTCTTT.

The sample holds one count of this clone. In nucleotides, the CDR3 is TGTGCCAGCGAAGGACAGGGAAGGACTGAAGCTTTCTTT. As protein: CASEGQGRTEAFF. The chain carries TRBV11-1 and TRBJ1-1; 8 bases are a match to TRBD1. J was trimmed by 5 bases and V by 8 bases; bases with no gene match: 7. Per germline, CDR1 SGHAT and CDR2 FQDESV (reference sequence). The CDR3 is 13 amino acids.

This chain links TRBV11-2 with TRBJ1-6; D is perhaps TRBD1 (6 bases). V dropped 0 bases and J dropped 8 bases, with 17 bases sitting between them. This CDR3 has 17 residues. The germline V gene encodes CDR1 SGHAT and CDR2 FQNNGV. CDR3 protein: CASSLDGAGGEHSPLHF. The DNA for the CDR3 is TGTGCCAGCAGCTTAGACGGAGCGGGGGGCGAACATTCACCCCTCCACTTT.

This clone was seen only a few times. The J gene is TRBJ2-2, the V gene TRBV7-2; 13 bases align to TRBD2. V shed 1 base, J shed 5 bases, and the junction held 4 bases outside the gene matches. Germline V CDR1 and CDR2: SGHTA, FQGNSA. The CDR3 is 17 amino acids. The CDR3 DNA is TGTGCCAGCAGCTTAGGGACTAGCGGGAGAGGGACCGGGGAGCTGTTTTTT. It translates to CASSLGTSGRGTGELFF.

The chain joins TRBV7-9 to TRBJ2-5; D is possibly TRBD2 (5 bases). Trimming left V 5 bases short and J 5 bases short, with 12 bases between. The CDR3 has 13 residues. Germline values: CDR1 SEHNR, CDR2 FQNEAQ (reference sequence). The CDR3 DNA follows: TGTGCCAGCAGCCTTAATACGGGGGAGACCCAGTACTTC. The encoded protein is CASSLNTGETQYF.

CDR3: CASSRSRPVQPQHF. The DNA for the CDR3 is TGCGCCAGCAGTCGCTCCCGTCCGGTGCAGCCCCAGCATTTT. The chain couples TRBV23-1 to TRBJ1-5; no clear D gene. TRBV23-1 is noted as an ORF with a role that remains uncertain. V lost 4 bases and J lost 7, with 14 bases in between. The CDR3 consists of 14 residues.

The V gene is TRBV5-6, the J gene TRBJ2-7; maybe TRBD2 (5 bases). V lost 4 bases to trimming and J lost 4 bases, with 12 bases between them. Germline V CDR1 and CDR2: SGHDT, YYEEEE. The CDR3 spans 13 residues. The CDR3 is CASSLGRRYEQYF. The DNA of the CDR3 is TGTGCCAGCAGCCTAGGGAGAAGGTACGAGCAGTACTTC.

The chain carries TRBV28 and TRBJ2-5; D is perhaps TRBD2 (5 bases). This CDR3 has 14 residues. The germline V and J ends were trimmed by 4 bases and 5 bases, with 14 bases remaining between them. Germline CDR1 is MDHEN and CDR2 is SYDVKM. The CDR3 reads CASSSRGGHETQYF. CDR3 DNA: TGTGCCAGCAGTTCCCGCGGAGGCCATGAGACCCAGTACTTC.

The chain links TRBV21-1 to TRBJ2-2; no check of the table's D call, TRBD2, against the DNA was made. TRBV21-1 counts as a pseudogene. The CDR3 spans 20 residues. CDR3 sequence (DNA): TGTGCCAGCAGCAAAAGTAGACTAGCGGGAGGGGCCCCGAACACCGGGGAGCTGTTTTTT. Translating gives CASSKSRLAGGAPNTGELFF.

The V and J genes are TRBV11-2 and TRBJ1-5, with no clear D. V lost 0 bases, J lost 7 bases, and 7 bases lay in between. The CDR3 length is 13 residues. The germline CDR1 and CDR2 sequences are SGHAT and FQNNGV. CDR3 region: CASSLDRQQPQHF. The CDR3 coding sequence is TGTGCCAGCAGCTTAGATCGCCAGCAGCCCCAGCATTTT.

This clone turned up a few times. This chain joins TRBV4-1 and TRBJ2-1, with TRBD2 as a possible D gene (6 bases). The germline V gene has CDR1 MGHRA and CDR2 YSYEKL. CDR3 length: 14 amino acids. V was cut by 4 bases and J by 3 bases, with 10 bases left in between. CDR3 region: CASSPGLDYNEQFF. CDR3 in DNA: TGCGCCAGCAGCCCGGGACTTGACTACAATGAGCAGTTCTTC.

V is TRBV7-9 and J is TRBJ1-5; TRBD1 aligns across 8 bases. This CDR3 has 15 amino acids. V lost 4 bases to trimming and J lost 8 bases; unmatched junction nucleotides: 10. Germline CDR1 SEHNR, CDR2 FQNEAQ (reference sequence). The CDR3 loop is CASSSDRGAPEPQHF. The CDR3 nucleotides are TGTGCCAGCAGCTCCGACAGGGGCGCCCCGGAGCCCCAGCATTTT.

This clone has a handful of counts. The chain links TRBV6-5 to TRBJ2-7, with a possible D match to TRBD1 (6 bases). CDR1 is MNHEY and CDR2 is SVGAGI in the germline V gene. With 2 bases removed from V and 4 bases from J, the gap between germline ends came to 6 bases. The CDR3 sequence is 12 residues long. For the CDR3, the DNA is TGTGCCAGCAGTTACAGGGGGTACGAGCAGTACTTC. This sequence encodes CASSYRGYEQYF.

The rearrangement uses TRBV29-1 and TRBJ1-1; no reliable D call. Germline assignment: CDR1 SQVTM and CDR2 ANQGSEA. V dropped 4 bases and J dropped 3 bases, with 6 bases sitting between them. CDR3 length equals 11 residues. The CDR3 loop is CSVVRDTEAFF. The DNA of the CDR3 is TGCAGCGTTGTTCGGGACACTGAAGCTTTCTTT.

This clone was counted between two and nine times. The chain uses TRBV5-4 and TRBJ2-3; tentatively, D is TRBD1 (5 bases). The germline CDR1 and CDR2 sequences are SGHNT and YYREEE (reference sequence). The CDR3 contains 15 residues. V dropped 6 bases and J dropped 1 base, with 15 bases sitting between them. The CDR3 loop is CASTRSQDGTDTQYF. CDR3 bases: TGTGCCAGCACCCGCTCACAGGACGGCACAGATACGCAGTATTTT.

This clone was recorded a few times. CDR3 in amino acids: CASTPEATYGYTF. The DNA of the CDR3 is TGCGCCAGCACTCCGGAGGCTACGTATGGCTACACCTTC. The chain has TRBV10-2 and TRBJ1-2; D unclear. The germline gives CDR1 WSHSY, CDR2 SAAADI. This CDR3 spans 13 amino acids. V lost 7 bases to trimming and J lost 5 bases, with 14 bases between them.

This clone was found once. This chain uses TRBV5-1 with TRBJ2-5; maybe TRBD2 (5 bases). Trimming removed 0 bases at V and 1 base at J, with 10 bases between. The CDR3 contains 15 residues. From germline, CDR1 is SGHRS and CDR2 YFSETQ. The CDR3: CASSLAGAVQETQYF. CDR3 sequence (DNA): TGCGCCAGCAGCTTGGCCGGAGCGGTCCAAGAGACCCAGTACTTC.

This clone was observed a few times. This rearrangement joins TRBV11-2 to TRBJ2-5; 7 bases are shared with TRBD2. Germline CDR1 and CDR2: SGHAT and FQNNGV. The CDR3 is 15 residues long. Unmatched junction bases numbered 10, after V lost 6 bases and J lost 3 bases. The CDR3 DNA is TGTGCCAGCAGGGGGGGGTGGGAGGGCAAAGAGACCCAGTACTTC. Protein sequence: CASRGGWEGKETQYF.

This rearrangement joins TRBV4-3 to TRBJ1-2; D call uncertain. The CDR3 covers 16 residues. Trimming cost V 1 base and J 4 bases, with 16 bases left between them. From germline, CDR1 is LGHNA and CDR2 YSLEER. As DNA, the CDR3 is TGCGCCAGCAGCCAAGGGGCGCGGGTCCCAGCCTATGGCTACACCTTC. It codes for CASSQGARVPAYGYTF.

This chain uses TRBV6-6 with TRBJ1-5, with 7 bases aligning to TRBD1. With 5 bases clipped from V and 4 bases from J, the junction kept 8 bases outside the gene matches. The CDR3 extends over 15 amino acids. CDR1 is MNHNY, CDR2 SVGAGI, per germline (reference sequence). The CDR3 DNA sequence: TGTGCCAGCAGTCGAAGCCGACAGGGTAATCAGCCCCAGCATTTT. Protein: CASSRSRQGNQPQHF.

The chain couples TRBV4-1 to TRBJ1-2, with D possibly being TRBD1 (5 bases). Per germline, CDR1 MGHRA and CDR2 YSYEKL. Trimming pared 3 bases from V and 3 bases from J, leaving 8 bases between. This CDR3 comprises 13 residues. The CDR3 DNA follows: TGCGCCAGCAGCCAGGGGCTGGACTATGGCTACACCTTC. Protein product: CASSQGLDYGYTF.

This clone has a handful of counts. The chain employs TRBV6-5 and TRBJ2-1; D is uncertain. Germline V gives CDR1 MNHEY, CDR2 SVGAGI. The germline V and J ends were trimmed by 7 bases and 8 bases, with 9 bases remaining between them. This CDR3 has 11 amino acids. In DNA form, the CDR3 reads TGTGCCAGCACCTGGGCAGATGAGCAGTTCTTC. Residues: CASTWADEQFF.

This clone was observed a few times. The chain is built from TRBV7-9 and TRBJ2-2, with D perhaps matching TRBD1 (6 bases). CDR3 length: 12 amino acids. CDR1 SEHNR and CDR2 FQNEAQ come from the germline V gene (reference sequence). V dropped 6 bases and J dropped 6 bases, with 8 bases sitting between them. The CDR3: CASSGQSGELFF. The DNA of the CDR3 is TGTGCCAGCAGTGGACAGTCCGGGGAGCTGTTTTTT.

As DNA, the CDR3 is TGCGCCTGTAATCTCGAACCGGCCTACGAGCAGTACTTC. Protein product: CACNLEPAYEQYF. J is TRBJ2-7 and V is TRBV5-1, with unresolved D. This CDR3 comprises 13 residues. Deletions cut 10 bases from V and 2 bases from J, with 16 bases between. Per germline, CDR1 SGHRS and CDR2 YFSETQ.

This clone was seen a few times. The gene calls are TRBV7-8 and TRBJ1-3, with D perhaps TRBD1 (6 bases). Germline lookup yields CDR1 SGHVS and CDR2 FQNEAQ. The V and J ends lost 3 bases and 2 bases respectively, with 14 bases between them. The length of the CDR3 is 16 residues. CDR3 amino acids: CASSFLTGQAGNTIYF. As DNA, the CDR3 is TGTGCCAGCAGCTTTCTAACAGGGCAGGCTGGAAACACCATATATTTT.